This T cell receptor beta chain was profiled in a study of CXCR3-negative and CXCR3-positive naive CD8 T cells. In the study overall: Cumulative TRB read yield was 120 million to 150 million, averaging about 1.5 +/- 0.3 million per library.

The CDR3 loop spans 12 amino acids. Germline V gives CDR1 DFQATT, CDR2 SNEGSKA (reference sequence). Note on this clonotype: Antigen specificity is unknown.

Regarding the study as a whole: With respect to TRBV-TRBJ usage, naive CXCR3-negative and CXCR3-positive cells were similar; memory differed.

TRB cDNA was prepared as libraries by UMI-labeled 5' RACE. No DNA is given; TCRdb re-called the 5' RACE reads and lists each CDR3 protein once. Recorded for this sample: 50,000 to 75,000 distinct CDR3 sequences. This clonotype originated in a human donor in good health. Some clones in this sample may be carry-over from other donors' samples. The sequencing input was naive CXCR3- CD8+ T cells from blood. As to subset: CD45RO-CCR7+CD27+CD95- naive CD8+ T cells lacking CXCR3 (TNR3-). This chain uses TRBV20-1 with TRBJ2-1; TCRdb selects TRBD2, and the lack of DNA leaves this call unchecked. CDR3 protein: CSASTRVGEQFF.